This is a list of T cell receptor beta chains from one sample in a study of T cells in narcolepsy. Libraries were prepared by immunoSEQ multiplex PCR; TCRdb keeps only in-frame clonotypes and omits some of them. The top ten hold approximately 1.1% of the sample, which has under 35,000 clones, approximately 80% seen once. The sequencing input was memory (CD45RA-) CD4+ T cells from blood. The receptors come from a human donor in good health. Both conserved end residues are part of each CDR3. A D gene is named only where the DNA matches it firmly. Part of the rows lack a size; the others show once, few, many or a class for expanded clones.

d_call j_call cdr3_length v_call clone_size cdr3_aa cdr3_nt
TRBD1 TRBJ1-5 13 TRBV18 . CASSLDRDQPQHF TGTGCCAGCTCCCTAGACAGGGATCAGCCCCAGCATTTT
TRBD1 TRBJ1-5 16 TRBV5-5 . CASSRGQGGIDQPQHF TGTGCCAGCAGCCGAGGACAGGGAGGGATCGATCAGCCCCAGCATTTT
. TRBJ2-7 15 TRBV28 . CASSNGLLGSYEQYF TGTGCCAGCAGCAATGGACTCCTCGGGTCTTACGAGCAGTACTTC
. TRBJ2-3 12 TRBV2 . CASSLGPDTQYF TGTGCCAGCAGTCTGGGGCCAGATACGCAGTATTTT
TRBD1 TRBJ2-3 15 TRBV28 . CASSGTGGYTDTQYF TGTGCCAGCAGTGGGACAGGGGGATACACAGATACGCAGTATTTT
TRBD1 TRBJ1-4 17 TRBV15 . CATSSEMTGTGGEKLFF TGTGCCACCAGCAGTGAAATGACCGGGACAGGGGGGGAAAAACTGTTTTTT
TRBD2 TRBJ2-7 15 TRBV5-4 . CASSLARRGAYEQYF TGTGCCAGCAGCTTGGCTAGGCGGGGGGCTTACGAGCAGTACTTC
. TRBJ1-2 13 TRBV9 . CASSVGPNYGYTF TGTGCCAGCAGCGTAGGGCCTAACTATGGCTACACCTTC
. TRBJ2-1 17 TRBV4-1 . CASSQEGRRSSYNEQFF TGCGCCAGCAGCCAAGAAGGGAGGCGTAGCTCCTACAATGAGCAGTTCTTC
TRBD1 TRBJ1-3 13 TRBV6-5 . CASSPGQGNTIYF TGTGCCAGCAGTCCGGGACAGGGAAACACCATATATTTT
. TRBJ2-3 16 TRBV27 . CASSYSPGGGTDTQYF TGTGCCAGCAGTTACTCCCCCGGGGGTGGCACAGATACGCAGTATTTT
. TRBJ2-3 15 TRBV7-2 . CASSRGGGLADTQYF TGTGCCAGCAGTCGTGGGGGGGGCCTGGCAGATACGCAGTATTTT
. TRBJ1-2 13 TRBV10-3 . CAIGPPGSSGYTF TGTGCCATCGGCCCGCCAGGGAGTAGTGGCTACACCTTC
TRBD1 TRBJ1-2 14 TRBV12-5 . CASGLLGTDYGYTF TGTGCTAGTGGTTTGCTCGGGACAGACTATGGCTACACCTTC
. TRBJ2-1 14 TRBV18 once CASSPGGSYNEQFF TGTGCCAGCTCCCCCGGCGGCTCCTACAATGAGCAGTTCTTC
. TRBJ2-5 15 TRBV14 . CASSPWASYQETQYF TGTGCCAGCAGCCCCTGGGCCTCGTACCAAGAGACCCAGTACTTC
. TRBJ1-2 16 TRBV5-4 . CASSLARSFEGTGYTF TGTGCCAGCAGCTTGGCCCGATCTTTTGAAGGGACCGGCTACACCTTC
. TRBJ2-2 15 TRBV7-2 . CASSPGGTRAGELFF TGTGCCAGCAGCCCCGGAGGGACTCGAGCCGGGGAGCTGTTTTTT
TRBD1 TRBJ2-2 14 TRBV28 . CASSRTGDTGELFF TGTGCCAGCAGCAGAACAGGGGACACCGGGGAGCTGTTTTTT
TRBD1 TRBJ2-5 15 TRBV6-5 . CASTTGTLVGETQYF TGTGCCAGCACGACAGGGACACTGGTGGGGGAGACCCAGTACTTC
TRBD1 TRBJ1-5 15 TRBV11-2 . CASSLGTGFNQPQHF TGTGCCAGCAGCTTAGGGACAGGGTTCAATCAGCCCCAGCATTTT
TRBD1 TRBJ2-6 16 TRBV19 . CASSLQGADGANVLTF TGTGCCAGTAGTTTGCAGGGGGCTGATGGGGCCAACGTCCTGACTTTC
TRBD1 TRBJ1-4 15 TRBV25-1 . CASSVTGVTNEKLFF TGTGCCAGCAGCGTGACAGGGGTAACTAATGAAAAACTGTTTTTT
. TRBJ1-1 15 TRBV21-1 . CASSGGGQTNTEAFF TGTGCCAGCAGCGGCGGGGGACAGACAAACACTGAAGCTTTCTTT
. TRBJ2-3 14 TRBV7-3 . CASSSAGSTDTQYF TGTGCCAGCAGCTCTGCGGGGTCCACAGATACGCAGTATTTT
. TRBJ2-5 15 TRBV7-2 . CASSLHRTDQETQYF TGTGCCAGCAGCTTACATCGGACAGACCAAGAGACCCAGTACTTC
. TRBJ2-3 13 TRBV19 . CASSIAQGNTQYF TGTGCCAGTAGTATTGCGCAGGGAAATACGCAGTATTTT
. TRBJ1-5 13 TRBV7-4 . CARAGDSNQPQHF TGTGCCAGGGCGGGGGATAGCAATCAGCCCCAGCATTTT
TRBD2 TRBJ2-2 15 TRBV5-1 few CASSLRPSGTGELFF TGCGCCAGCAGCTTGAGACCTAGCGGGACCGGGGAGCTGTTTTTT